The 8 T cell receptor beta chains below were found in one sample sequenced in a study of blood T cell repertoires in COVID-19. Data came from immunoSEQ multiplex PCR; TCRdb stores just in-frame clones and leaves some out. The sample records approximately 170,000 clones, roughly 80% being singletons. Sequenced: peripheral blood. All receptors come from a man aged 65 to 85 with active or convalescent COVID-19.

The rearrangement uses TRBV29-1 and TRBJ1-1; D not resolved. CDR3 length equals 10 residues. V was shortened by 7 bases and J by 11 bases, with 14 bases between the two germline ends. The V gene's germline CDR1 is SQVTM and CDR2 ANQGSEA. The CDR3 protein is CSAGDEGAFF. The CDR3 DNA follows: TGCAGCGCCGGGGATGAAGGGGCTTTCTTT. The variable domain in full, with the rest retrieved from reference TRBV29-1 and TRBJ1-1, is SAVISQKPSRDICQRGTSLTIQCQVDSQVTMMFWYRQQPGQSLTLIATANQGSEATYESGFVIDKFPISRPNLTFSTLTVSNMSPEDSSIYLCSAGDEGAFFGQGTRLTVV.

This rearrangement joins TRBV6-5 to TRBJ1-1, with a possible D match to TRBD1 (5 bases). The CDR3 has 13 residues. The V and J ends lost 6 bases and 0 bases respectively, with 8 bases between them. Germline V gene sequence: CDR1 MNHEY, CDR2 SVGAGI. CDR3 protein: CASREGLNTEAFF. The CDR3 DNA is TGTGCCAGCAGGGAGGGACTGAACACTGAAGCTTTCTTT.

This chain links TRBV9 with TRBJ2-2, with 10 bases identical to TRBD1. Losses at the gene ends were 1 base for V and 5 bases for J; bases not matched to a gene: 8. Germline CDR1 reads SGDLS; CDR2 reads YYNGEE. The CDR3 consists of 17 residues. CDR3 coding DNA: TGTGCCAGCAGCGTACGCGGGACAGGGGCTTGGACCGGGGAGCTGTTTTTT. Translating gives CASSVRGTGAWTGELFF.

This chain connects TRBV27 to TRBJ2-5; D may be TRBD2 (5 bases). CDR1 is MNHEY, CDR2 SMNVEV, per germline (reference sequence). CDR3 length equals 15 residues. The V end was cut by 5 bases, the J end by 3 bases, with 16 bases between. CDR3 coding DNA: TGTGCCAGCAGTATCTCGGCGGGCTTTGAAGAGACCCAGTACTTC. This gives the protein CASSISAGFEETQYF.

This clone was seen repeatedly, ten times or more. The chain joins TRBV2 to TRBJ2-1; D ambiguous. CDR1 and CDR2 from the germline V gene are SNHLY and FYNNEI. The V and J ends lost 3 bases and 6 bases respectively, with 9 bases between them. CDR3 length: 13 residues. CDR3 amino acids: CASSDLRRNEQFF. Here the CDR3 DNA reads TGTGCCAGCAGTGATCTACGCCGCAATGAGCAGTTCTTC.

The CDR3 nucleotides read TGTGCCAGCAGTTTGAGGACAGGGGGTAGAGATGAAGCTTTCTTT. Translating it yields CASSLRTGGRDEAFF. The chain recombines TRBV28 with TRBJ1-1; 10 bases are shared with TRBD1. Germline lookup yields CDR1 MDHEN and CDR2 SYDVKM. CDR3 length: 15 amino acids. Germline trimming cut 3 bases from V and 7 bases from J; bases unmatched to any gene: 8.

The chain couples TRBV11-2 to TRBJ2-7; 9 positions match TRBD2. The germline gives CDR1 SGHAT, CDR2 FQNNGV. This CDR3 spans 18 amino acids. V lost 0 bases to trimming and J lost 1 base; unmatched junction nucleotides: 10. This CDR3 is CASSLDSLKRGASYEQYF. CDR3 DNA: TGTGCCAGCAGCTTAGATTCACTTAAGCGGGGGGCTTCCTACGAGCAGTACTTC.

This clone was observed once. The chain links TRBV2 to TRBJ2-7; 8 bases are shared with TRBD1. CDR1 is SNHLY and CDR2 is FYNNEI in the germline V gene. The CDR3 consists of 14 residues. V lost 7 bases and J lost 5; bases outside the gene matches: 10. CDR3 DNA sequence: TGTGCCAGCACCGAAGGTCCAGGGGGCAACGAGCAGTACTTC. Protein product: CASTEGPGGNEQYF. The variable domain in full, with the rest retrieved from reference TRBV2 and TRBJ2-7, is EPEVTQTPSHQVTQMGQEVILRCVPISNHLYFYWYRQILGQKVEFLVSFYNNEISEKSEIFDDQFSVERPDGSNFTLKIRSTKLEDSAMYFCASTEGPGGNEQYFGPGTRLTVT.